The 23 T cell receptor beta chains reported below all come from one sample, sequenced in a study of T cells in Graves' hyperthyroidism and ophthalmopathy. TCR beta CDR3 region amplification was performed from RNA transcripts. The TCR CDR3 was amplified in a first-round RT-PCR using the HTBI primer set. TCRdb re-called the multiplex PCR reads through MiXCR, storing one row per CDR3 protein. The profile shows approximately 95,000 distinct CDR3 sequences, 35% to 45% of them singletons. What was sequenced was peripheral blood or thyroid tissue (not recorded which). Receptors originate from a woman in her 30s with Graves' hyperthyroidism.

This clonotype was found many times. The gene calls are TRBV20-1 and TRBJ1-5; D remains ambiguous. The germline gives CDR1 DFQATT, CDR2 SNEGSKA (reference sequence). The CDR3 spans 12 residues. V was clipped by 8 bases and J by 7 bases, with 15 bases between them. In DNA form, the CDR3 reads TGCAGTCTGGCTTCAGGCGACCAGCCCCAGCATTTT. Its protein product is CSLASGDQPQHF.

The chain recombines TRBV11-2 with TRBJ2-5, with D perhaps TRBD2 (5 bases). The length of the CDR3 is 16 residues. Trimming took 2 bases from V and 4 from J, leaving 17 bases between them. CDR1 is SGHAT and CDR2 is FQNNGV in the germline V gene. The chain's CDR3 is CASSLHGGRVVETQYF. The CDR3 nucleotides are TGTGCCAGCAGCTTACACGGAGGAAGGGTGGTAGAGACCCAGTACTTC.

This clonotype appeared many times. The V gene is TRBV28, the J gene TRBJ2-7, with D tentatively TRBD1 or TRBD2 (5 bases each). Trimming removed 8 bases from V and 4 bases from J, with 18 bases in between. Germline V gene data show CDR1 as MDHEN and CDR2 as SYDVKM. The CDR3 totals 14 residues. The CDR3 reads CASGRSGTQYEQYF. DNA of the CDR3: TGTGCCAGCGGGCGATCCGGGACCCAATACGAGCAGTACTTC.

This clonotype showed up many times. CDR3 sequence: CASSYDRGYGYTF. As DNA, the CDR3 is TGTGCCAGCAGTTACGACAGGGGATACGGCTACACCTTC. The V and J genes are TRBV27 and TRBJ1-2; TRBD1 agrees at 8 bases. The V segment lost 4 bases and the J segment 8 bases; nucleotides outside the gene matches: 6. The CDR3 has 13 residues. Germline assignment: CDR1 MNHEY and CDR2 SMNVEV (reference sequence).

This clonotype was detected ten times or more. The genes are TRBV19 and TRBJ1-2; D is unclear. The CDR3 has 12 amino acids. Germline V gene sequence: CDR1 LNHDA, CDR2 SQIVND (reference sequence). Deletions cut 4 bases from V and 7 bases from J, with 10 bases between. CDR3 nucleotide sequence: TGTGCCAGTAGTAAACGGATGAGTGGCTACACCTTC. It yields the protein CASSKRMSGYTF. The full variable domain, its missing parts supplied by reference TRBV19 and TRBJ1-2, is DGGITQSPKYLFRKEGQNVTLSCEQNLNHDAMYWYRQDPGQGLRLIYYSQIVNDFQKGDIAEGYSVSREKKESFPLTVTSAQKNPTAFYLCASSKRMSGYTFGSGTRLTVV.

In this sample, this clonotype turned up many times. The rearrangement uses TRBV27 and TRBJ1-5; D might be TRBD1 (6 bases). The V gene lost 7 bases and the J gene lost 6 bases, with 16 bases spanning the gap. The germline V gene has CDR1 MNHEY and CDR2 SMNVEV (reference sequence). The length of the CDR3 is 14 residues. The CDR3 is CASTLGGPGQPQHF. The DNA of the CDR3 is TGTGCCAGCACCCTCGGGGGGCCGGGTCAGCCCCAGCATTTT.

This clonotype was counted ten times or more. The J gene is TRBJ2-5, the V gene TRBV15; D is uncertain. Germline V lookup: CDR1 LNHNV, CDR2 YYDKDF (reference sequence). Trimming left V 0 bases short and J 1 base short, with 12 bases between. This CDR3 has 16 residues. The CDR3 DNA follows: TGTGCCACCAGCAGAGAGTCGTCAGGCCCCCAAGAGACCCAGTACTTC. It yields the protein CATSRESSGPQETQYF.

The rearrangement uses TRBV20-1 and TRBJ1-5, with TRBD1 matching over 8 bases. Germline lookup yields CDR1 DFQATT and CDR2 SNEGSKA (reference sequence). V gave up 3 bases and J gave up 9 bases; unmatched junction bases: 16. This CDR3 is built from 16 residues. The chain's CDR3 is CSASTGGRGSSRPQHF. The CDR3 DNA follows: TGCAGTGCTAGCACAGGGGGAAGGGGGAGCAGTCGGCCCCAGCATTTT.

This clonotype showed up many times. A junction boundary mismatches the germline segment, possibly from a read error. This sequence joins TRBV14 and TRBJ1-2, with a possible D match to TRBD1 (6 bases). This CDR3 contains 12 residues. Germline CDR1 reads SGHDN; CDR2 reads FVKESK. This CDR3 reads CASSQGGRQPYF. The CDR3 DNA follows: TGTGCCAGCAGCCAAGGGGGGCGCCAACCTTACTTC. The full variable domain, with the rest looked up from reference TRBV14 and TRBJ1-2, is EAGVTQFPSHSVIEKGQTVTLRCDPISGHDNLYWYRRVMGKEIKFLLHFVKESKQDESGMPNNRFLAERTGGTYSTLKVQPAELEDSGVYFCASSQGGRQPYFGSGTRLTVV.

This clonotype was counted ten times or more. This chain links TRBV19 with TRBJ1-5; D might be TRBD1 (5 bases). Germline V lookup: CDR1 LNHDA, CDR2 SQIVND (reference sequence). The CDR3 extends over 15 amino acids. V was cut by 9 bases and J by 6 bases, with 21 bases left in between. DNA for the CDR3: TGTGCCAGAAAGGAGGTAGGGGTCCCAAGTCAGCCCCAGCATTTT. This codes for CARKEVGVPSQPQHF.

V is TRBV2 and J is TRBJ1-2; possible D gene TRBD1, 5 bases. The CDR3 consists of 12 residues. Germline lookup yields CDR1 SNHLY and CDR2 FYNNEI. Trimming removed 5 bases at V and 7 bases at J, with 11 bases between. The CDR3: CASSPGTSGYTF. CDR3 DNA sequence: TGTGCCAGCAGTCCCGGGACGTCTGGCTACACCTTC.

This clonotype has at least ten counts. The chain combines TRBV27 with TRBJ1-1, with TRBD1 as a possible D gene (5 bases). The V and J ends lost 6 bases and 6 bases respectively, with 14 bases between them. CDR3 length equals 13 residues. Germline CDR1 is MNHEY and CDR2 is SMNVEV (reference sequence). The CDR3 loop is CASREVRAAEAFF. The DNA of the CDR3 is TGTGCCAGCAGGGAGGTCAGGGCGGCTGAAGCTTTCTTT.

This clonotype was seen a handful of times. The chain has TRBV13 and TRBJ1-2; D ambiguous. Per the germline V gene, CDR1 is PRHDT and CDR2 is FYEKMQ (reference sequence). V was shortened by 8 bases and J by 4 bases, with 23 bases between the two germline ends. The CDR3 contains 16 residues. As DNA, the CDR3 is TGTGCCAGCTCACCGACGGGCCGAGGAGGCCTCTATGGCTACACCTTC. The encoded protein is CASSPTGRGGLYGYTF. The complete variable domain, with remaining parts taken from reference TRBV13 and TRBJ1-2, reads AAGVIQSPRHLIKEKRETATLKCYPIPRHDTVYWYQQGPGQDPQFLISFYEKMQSDKGSIPDRFSAQQFSDYHSELNMSSLELGDSALYFCASSPTGRGGLYGYTFGSGTRLTVV.

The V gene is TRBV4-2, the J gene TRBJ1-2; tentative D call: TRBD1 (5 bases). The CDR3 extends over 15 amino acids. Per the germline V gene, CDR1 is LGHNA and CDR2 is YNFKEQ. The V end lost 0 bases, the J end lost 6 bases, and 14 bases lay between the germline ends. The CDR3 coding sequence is TGTGCCAGCAGCCAAGATGTCGGGGGAACTAATGGCTACACCTTC. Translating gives CASSQDVGGTNGYTF.

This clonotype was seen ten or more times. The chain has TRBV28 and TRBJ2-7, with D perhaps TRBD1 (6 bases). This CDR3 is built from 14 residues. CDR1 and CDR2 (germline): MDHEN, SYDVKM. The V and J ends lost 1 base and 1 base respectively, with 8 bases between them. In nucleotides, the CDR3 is TGTGCCAGCAGTTTATCTCAGGGGTCCTACGAGCAGTACTTC. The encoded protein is CASSLSQGSYEQYF.

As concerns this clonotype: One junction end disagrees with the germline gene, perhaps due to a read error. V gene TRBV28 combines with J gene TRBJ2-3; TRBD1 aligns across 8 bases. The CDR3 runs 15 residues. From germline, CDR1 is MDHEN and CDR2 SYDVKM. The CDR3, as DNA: TGTGCCGGCAGTCACGGACAGGGCCCAACAGATACGCAGTATTTT. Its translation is CAGSHGQGPTDTQYF.

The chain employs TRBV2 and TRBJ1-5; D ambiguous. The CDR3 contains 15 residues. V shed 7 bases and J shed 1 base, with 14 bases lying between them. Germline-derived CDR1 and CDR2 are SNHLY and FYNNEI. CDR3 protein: CASKTGERSNQPQHF. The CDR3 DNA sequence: TGTGCCAGCAAGACGGGCGAGCGCAGCAATCAGCCCCAGCATTTT.

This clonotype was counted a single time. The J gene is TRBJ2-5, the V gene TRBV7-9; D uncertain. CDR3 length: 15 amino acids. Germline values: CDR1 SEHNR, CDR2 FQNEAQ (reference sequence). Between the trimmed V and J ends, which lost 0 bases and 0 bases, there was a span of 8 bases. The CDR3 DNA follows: TGTGCCAGCAGCTTAGCGCAAGGGTACCAAGAGACCCAGTACTTC. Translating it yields CASSLAQGYQETQYF.

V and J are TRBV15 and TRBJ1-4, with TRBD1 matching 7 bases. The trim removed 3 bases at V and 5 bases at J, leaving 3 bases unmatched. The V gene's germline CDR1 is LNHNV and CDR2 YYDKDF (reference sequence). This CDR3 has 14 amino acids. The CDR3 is CATSRETGNEKLFF. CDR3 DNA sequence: TGTGCCACCAGCAGGGAGACAGGGAATGAAAAACTGTTTTTT.

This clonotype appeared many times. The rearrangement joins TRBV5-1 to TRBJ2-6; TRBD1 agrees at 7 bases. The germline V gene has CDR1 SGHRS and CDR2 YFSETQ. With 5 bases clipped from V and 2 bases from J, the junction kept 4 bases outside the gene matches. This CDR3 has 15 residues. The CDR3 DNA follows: TGCGCCAGCAGTGGAGACAGGGCTGGGGCCAACGTCCTGACTTTC. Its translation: CASSGDRAGANVLTF.

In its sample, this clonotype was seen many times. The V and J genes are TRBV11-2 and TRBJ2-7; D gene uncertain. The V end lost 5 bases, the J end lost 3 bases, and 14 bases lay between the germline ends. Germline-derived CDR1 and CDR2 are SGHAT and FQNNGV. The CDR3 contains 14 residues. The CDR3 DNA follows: TGTGCCAGCAGCCCCAACGTGCTCGGCTACGAGCAGTACTTC. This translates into CASSPNVLGYEQYF. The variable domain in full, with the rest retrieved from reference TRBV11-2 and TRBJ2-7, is EAGVAQSPRYKIIEKRQSVAFWCNPISGHATLYWYQQILGQGPKLLIQFQNNGVVDDSQLPKDRFSAERLKGVDSTLKIQPAKLEDSAVYLCASSPNVLGYEQYFGPGTRLTVT.

CDR3 bases: TGTGCCACCAGCAGAGCGGGACAGAACACTGAAGCTTTCTTT. Translating it yields CATSRAGQNTEAFF. The chain has TRBV15 and TRBJ1-1; possibly TRBD1 for D (6 bases). V lost 1 base and J lost 1, with 7 bases in between. The CDR3 runs to 14 residues. Germline V lookup: CDR1 LNHNV, CDR2 YYDKDF (reference sequence).

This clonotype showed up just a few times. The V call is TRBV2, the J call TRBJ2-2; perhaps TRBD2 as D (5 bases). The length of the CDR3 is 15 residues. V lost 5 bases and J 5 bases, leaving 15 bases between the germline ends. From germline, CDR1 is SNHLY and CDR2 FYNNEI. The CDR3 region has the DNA TGTGCCAGCAGTTTTCGGGGAGATGGTACCGGGGAGCTGTTTTTT. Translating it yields CASSFRGDGTGELFF.